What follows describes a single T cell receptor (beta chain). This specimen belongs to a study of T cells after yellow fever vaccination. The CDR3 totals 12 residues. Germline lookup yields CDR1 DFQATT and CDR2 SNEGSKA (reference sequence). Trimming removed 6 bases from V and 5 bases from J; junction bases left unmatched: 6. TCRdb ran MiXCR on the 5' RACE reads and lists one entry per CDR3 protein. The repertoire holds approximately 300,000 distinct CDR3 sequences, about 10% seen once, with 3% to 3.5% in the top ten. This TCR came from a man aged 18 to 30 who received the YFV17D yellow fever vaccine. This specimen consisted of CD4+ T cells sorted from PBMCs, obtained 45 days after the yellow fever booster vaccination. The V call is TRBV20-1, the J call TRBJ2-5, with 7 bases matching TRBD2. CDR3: CSADKAGETQYF. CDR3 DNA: TGCAGTGCCGACAAAGCGGGGGAGACCCAGTACTTC.